Given below is one T cell receptor beta chain in context. Its target antigen remains unknown. Nothing much larger sits one base from this clone, and base qualities are not available. This record belongs to a study of PD-1 blockade in mismatch repair-deficient tumors (dated by TCRdb to between 2016 and 2019). With regard to the full study: The trial enrolled roughly 83 consecutive patients with approximately twelve mismatch repair-deficient cancer types between September 2013 and late 2016, all previously treated and progressing. Tumor-associated T cell clones in the peripheral blood of patients responding to PD-1 blockade were tracked using deep sequencing of TCR CDR3 regions. Overall results and qualifications from the work: Tumor-resident clones, often undetectable in blood before treatment, expanded rapidly after pembrolizumab and then contracted, generally before radiologic responses.

The library was obtained by the immunoSEQ multiplex PCR assay. TCRdb mirrors the immuneACCESS table, restricted to in-frame sequences. Some clones are absent from its copies; in checked studies, under half trace to an unresolved V gene, and the reason for the others is unknown. The sample table shows roughly 14,000 clones, and more than 70% are seen once. Of the sample, under 20% is held by the ten largest clones. A distance of 7 bases separates the germline ends of V and J, which lose 0 bases and 4 bases respectively. CDR1 and CDR2, per the germline V gene, are MGHRA and YSYEKL. The CDR3 contains 14 residues, cysteine and phenylalanine counted. Only the CDR3 region is kept as DNA, spanning 42 bases read in frame from base 1. In the paper's terms, the time point label means: peripheral blood before pembrolizumab. For each enrolled patient, mismatch repair deficiency was established using either polymerase chain reaction or immunohistochemistry. A few patients who responded to pembrolizumab therapy underwent TCR sequencing. The phase II trial prospectively tested pembrolizumab PD-1 blockade in advanced mismatch repair-deficient cancers regardless of tissue of origin. Peripheral blood T cell samples were gathered serially, both before PD-1 blockade started and at multiple time points afterward. Blood sampling time points were reported as weeks after the first dose of pembrolizumab.

This chain is built from TRBV4-1 and TRBJ2-1; the D gene cannot be resolved reliably. The TCR sequence derives from an adult with mismatch repair-deficient cancer. The input for sequencing was PBMCs, taken before pembrolizumab treatment. This receptor carries the CDR3 CASSQEGSYNEQFF. The nucleotide sequence is given as TGCGCCAGCAGCCAAGAGGGCTCTTACAATGAGCAGTTCTTC.